The rows below give T cell receptor beta chains drawn from one sample of a study of CD8 T cells in ankylosing spondylitis. TCRdb reprocessed the 5' RACE reads via MiXCR and lists one record per CDR3 protein. Of tens of thousands of distinct CDR3 sequences listed, 8% to 13% are singletons. Material for sequencing was blood, either unsorted or a sorted T cell fraction (not recorded which). The source is a male donor with ankylosing spondylitis or in good health (not recorded which). Both conserved end residues are part of each CDR3. Fields, in order: clone size, D gene, J gene, V gene, CDR3 protein, CDR3 DNA. D genes are given only for firm matches. Only some rows state a clone size, as once, few, many or a class for expanded clones.

clone size: few; D gene: .; J gene: TRBJ2-7; V gene: TRBV3-1; CDR3 protein: CASSQDRPPAFYEQYF; CDR3 DNA: TGTGCCAGCAGCCAAGACAGGCCTCCTGCTTTCTACGAGCAGTACTTC
clone size: many; D gene: .; J gene: TRBJ2-7; V gene: TRBV29-1; CDR3 protein: CSVTLGEQYF; CDR3 DNA: TGCAGCGTTACCCTAGGCGAGCAGTACTTC
clone size: many; D gene: TRBD2; J gene: TRBJ2-1; V gene: TRBV12-3/TRBV12-4; CDR3 protein: CASSLALAGGDEQFF; CDR3 DNA: TGTGCCAGCAGTTTAGCGCTAGCGGGGGGGGATGAGCAGTTCTTC
clone size: few; D gene: TRBD2; J gene: TRBJ2-7; V gene: TRBV7-9; CDR3 protein: CASSSKAGNSYEQYF; CDR3 DNA: TGTGCCAGCAGCTCGAAAGCGGGGAACTCCTACGAGCAGTACTTC
clone size: many; D gene: .; J gene: TRBJ1-6; V gene: TRBV6-1; CDR3 protein: CASNPTVTPSPLHF; CDR3 DNA: TGTGCCAGCAATCCGACCGTCACGCCATCACCCCTCCACTTT
clone size: many; D gene: .; J gene: TRBJ1-6; V gene: TRBV5-1; CDR3 protein: CASSLERVSNSPLHF; CDR3 DNA: TGCGCCAGCAGCTTGGAGAGGGTGTCTAATTCACCCCTCCACTTT
clone size: many; D gene: TRBD1; J gene: TRBJ1-2; V gene: TRBV15; CDR3 protein: CATSRDRQGAEGYTF; CDR3 DNA: TGTGCCACCAGCAGAGATCGGCAGGGGGCGGAAGGCTACACCTTC
clone size: many; D gene: .; J gene: TRBJ2-7; V gene: TRBV18; CDR3 protein: CASSLTDLAQYF; CDR3 DNA: TGTGCCAGCTCTCTTACTGACCTGGCCCAGTACTTC
clone size: .; D gene: .; J gene: TRBJ1-5; V gene: TRBV12-3/TRBV12-4; CDR3 protein: CASSWDMGEIQPQHF; CDR3 DNA: TGTGCCAGCAGTTGGGATATGGGGGAAATTCAGCCCCAGCATTTT
clone size: many; D gene: TRBD2; J gene: TRBJ2-1; V gene: TRBV7-8; CDR3 protein: CASSPWTSGLPNEQFF; CDR3 DNA: TGTGCCAGCAGCCCCTGGACTAGCGGTCTACCCAATGAGCAGTTCTTC
clone size: few; D gene: .; J gene: TRBJ1-4; V gene: TRBV5-1; CDR3 protein: CASSWDGSTNEKLFF; CDR3 DNA: TGCGCCAGCAGCTGGGACGGGTCAACTAATGAAAAACTGTTTTTT
clone size: many; D gene: .; J gene: TRBJ1-2; V gene: TRBV5-1; CDR3 protein: CASSSGDRGGYTF; CDR3 DNA: TGCGCCAGCAGCTCGGGGGATCGGGGTGGCTACACCTTC
clone size: many; D gene: .; J gene: TRBJ1-4; V gene: TRBV20-1; CDR3 protein: CSAMGRTTNEKLFF; CDR3 DNA: TGCAGTGCTATGGGACGGACAACTAATGAAAAACTGTTTTTT
clone size: many; D gene: .; J gene: TRBJ1-1; V gene: TRBV29-1; CDR3 protein: CSVEKELGTEAFF; CDR3 DNA: TGCAGCGTTGAAAAAGAGCTGGGGACTGAAGCTTTCTTT
clone size: .; D gene: .; J gene: TRBJ2-1; V gene: TRBV7-8; CDR3 protein: CASSPLAYEQFF; CDR3 DNA: TGTGCCAGCAGCCCCTTGGCCTATGAGCAGTTCTTC
clone size: many; D gene: .; J gene: TRBJ1-2; V gene: TRBV9; CDR3 protein: CASSVGEGQKRPLGYTF; CDR3 DNA: TGTGCCAGCAGCGTAGGCGAAGGGCAAAAACGGCCTTTAGGCTACACCTTC
clone size: many; D gene: .; J gene: TRBJ1-1; V gene: TRBV30; CDR3 protein: CAWGEGDDPTEAFF; CDR3 DNA: TGTGCCTGGGGGGAAGGGGACGACCCAACTGAAGCTTTCTTT
clone size: few; D gene: .; J gene: TRBJ1-5; V gene: TRBV20-1; CDR3 protein: CSADSRGVGPQHF; CDR3 DNA: TGCAGTGCCGACAGCCGGGGGGTGGGGCCCCAGCATTTT
clone size: few; D gene: TRBD2; J gene: TRBJ2-7; V gene: TRBV12-3/TRBV12-4; CDR3 protein: CASSSGLAGAYEQYF; CDR3 DNA: TGTGCCAGCAGTTCGGGACTAGCGGGTGCCTACGAGCAGTACTTC
clone size: many; D gene: TRBD1; J gene: TRBJ1-3; V gene: TRBV12-3/TRBV12-4; CDR3 protein: CASRLDRVVTTIYF; CDR3 DNA: TGTGCCAGCAGACTGGACAGGGTAGTGACCACCATATATTTT
clone size: many; D gene: .; J gene: TRBJ2-1; V gene: TRBV12-3/TRBV12-4; CDR3 protein: CASSQQGREQFF; CDR3 DNA: TGTGCCAGCAGTCAACAGGGTCGTGAGCAGTTCTTC
clone size: once; D gene: .; J gene: TRBJ2-7; V gene: TRBV7-9; CDR3 protein: CASIGSDSPSYEQYF; CDR3 DNA: TGTGCCAGCATAGGTTCGGACTCCCCATCCTACGAGCAGTACTTC
clone size: many; D gene: TRBD1; J gene: TRBJ1-3; V gene: TRBV12-3/TRBV12-4; CDR3 protein: CASSDRQGAGNTIYF; CDR3 DNA: TGTGCCAGCAGTGACAGACAGGGGGCGGGAAACACCATATATTTT
clone size: few; D gene: .; J gene: TRBJ2-7; V gene: TRBV5-6; CDR3 protein: CASSLRGLSTYEQYF; CDR3 DNA: TGTGCCAGCAGCTTGAGGGGCCTCAGTACCTACGAGCAGTACTTC
clone size: .; D gene: TRBD2; J gene: TRBJ2-3; V gene: TRBV12-3/TRBV12-4; CDR3 protein: CASSLAWRGGAGDTQYF; CDR3 DNA: TGTGCCAGCAGTTTAGCGTGGCGCGGGGGGGCTGGAGATACGCAGTATTTT
clone size: .; D gene: .; J gene: TRBJ1-1; V gene: TRBV7-2; CDR3 protein: CASSLAENTEAFF; CDR3 DNA: TGTGCCAGCAGCTTAGCAGAGAACACTGAAGCTTTCTTT
clone size: many; D gene: .; J gene: TRBJ1-5; V gene: TRBV28; CDR3 protein: CASRGRQHQPQHF; CDR3 DNA: TGTGCCAGCAGAGGCAGGCAGCATCAGCCCCAGCATTTT
clone size: many; D gene: .; J gene: TRBJ2-3; V gene: TRBV12-3/TRBV12-4; CDR3 protein: CASASRGGGTDTQYF; CDR3 DNA: TGTGCCAGCGCTTCACGAGGGGGGGGCACAGATACGCAGTATTTT
clone size: .; D gene: .; J gene: TRBJ1-1; V gene: TRBV7-9; CDR3 protein: CASSPLSRAFF; CDR3 DNA: TGTGCCAGCAGCCCACTTTCACGAGCTTTCTTT